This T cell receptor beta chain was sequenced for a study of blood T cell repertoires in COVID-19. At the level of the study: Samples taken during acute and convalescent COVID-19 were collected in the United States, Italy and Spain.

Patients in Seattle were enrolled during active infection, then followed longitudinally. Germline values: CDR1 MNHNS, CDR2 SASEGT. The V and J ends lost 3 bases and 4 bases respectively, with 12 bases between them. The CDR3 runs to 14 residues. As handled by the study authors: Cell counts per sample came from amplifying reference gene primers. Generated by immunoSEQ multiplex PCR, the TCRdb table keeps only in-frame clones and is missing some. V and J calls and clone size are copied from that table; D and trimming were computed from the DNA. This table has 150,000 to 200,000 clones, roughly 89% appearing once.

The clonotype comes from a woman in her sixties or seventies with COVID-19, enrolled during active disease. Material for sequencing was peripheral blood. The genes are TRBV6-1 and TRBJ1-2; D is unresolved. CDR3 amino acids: CASSERAVIYGYTF. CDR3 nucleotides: TGTGCCAGCAGTGAGAGGGCGGTTATCTATGGCTACACCTTC.